Presented here are 16 T cell receptor beta chains from one specimen sequenced in a study of blood T cell repertoires in COVID-19. Assay used: immunoSEQ multiplex PCR; TCRdb lists only in-frame clones, some missing. The repertoire holds more than 150,000 clones, 82% seen once, with under 5.5% in the top ten. The sequenced sample consisted of peripheral blood. These receptors were collected from a woman aged 25 to 39 with acute or convalescent COVID-19.

This clone occurred once. The chain joins TRBV27 to TRBJ2-3; 8 bases align to TRBD1. The CDR3 runs 17 residues. V was clipped by 4 bases and J by 0 bases; unmatched bases: 9. Per the germline V gene, CDR1 is MNHEY and CDR2 is SMNVEV (reference sequence). The CDR3 sequence is CASSSYSRQGSTDTQYF. The CDR3 coding sequence is TGTGCCAGCAGTTCCTATTCCCGACAGGGGAGCACAGATACGCAGTATTTT.

The rearrangement links TRBV24-1 to TRBJ2-1; D is perhaps TRBD2 (6 bases). Germline V gives CDR1 KGHDR, CDR2 SFDVKD. Trimming removed 5 bases at V and 9 bases at J, with 16 bases between. The length of the CDR3 is 14 residues. CDR3 coding DNA: TGTGCCACCAGTGGTGACATGACTAGTCCTGAGCAGTTCTTC. It codes for CATSGDMTSPEQFF.

The genes are TRBV28 and TRBJ2-5, with unresolved D. The length of the CDR3 is 15 residues. V was clipped by 3 bases and J by 4 bases, with 15 bases between them. Germline lookup yields CDR1 MDHEN and CDR2 SYDVKM. For the CDR3, the DNA is TGTGCCAGCAGTTTGCTGGGCAGGAATAGAGAGACCCAGTACTTC. Its protein product is CASSLLGRNRETQYF.

This chain connects TRBV7-8 to TRBJ2-3; possibly TRBD2 for D (5 bases). Trimming stripped 5 bases from V and 0 bases from J, with 15 bases between. Germline CDR1 SGHVS, CDR2 FQNEAQ. The CDR3 has 16 residues. The CDR3 protein is CASSLLANPSTDTQYF. DNA of the CDR3: TGTGCCAGCAGCCTCTTAGCGAATCCTAGCACAGATACGCAGTATTTT.

The sample holds one count of this clone. The chain links TRBV20-1 to TRBJ2-5; D is undetermined. CDR1 DFQATT and CDR2 SNEGSKA come from the germline V gene (reference sequence). V lost 3 bases, J lost 5 bases, and 13 bases lay in between. CDR3 length equals 13 residues. In DNA, the CDR3 is TGCAGTGCTAGTTTTCCGGGTGTGGAGACCCAGTACTTC. Amino acid sequence: CSASFPGVETQYF.

The V and J genes are TRBV5-1 and TRBJ1-1; D perhaps matches TRBD1 (5 bases). CDR3 size: 13 residues. Germline assignment: CDR1 SGHRS and CDR2 YFSETQ. V was clipped by 3 bases and J by 4 bases, with 10 bases between them. CDR3 region: CASSYAGGTEAFF. CDR3 bases: TGCGCCAGCAGCTACGCGGGGGGCACTGAAGCTTTCTTT.

The V gene is TRBV3-1 (or the pseudogene TRBV3-2), the J gene TRBJ2-5, with D possibly TRBD2 on 7 matching bases. With 0 bases removed from V and 4 bases from J, the gap between germline ends came to 12 bases. CDR3 length equals 15 residues. Germline assignment: CDR1 LGHDT and CDR2 YNNKEL (reference sequence). CDR3 region: CASSQEAGHGETQYF. DNA of the CDR3: TGTGCCAGCAGCCAAGAAGCGGGACATGGAGAGACCCAGTACTTC.

V and J are TRBV11-1 and TRBJ2-5, with TRBD1 identical over 7 bases. V shed 5 bases and J 0 bases; nucleotides not matched to a gene: 6. Germline CDR1 reads SGHAT; CDR2 reads FQDESV (reference sequence). CDR3 length equals 15 residues. This CDR3 reads CASSTGQADQETQYF. CDR3 nucleotide sequence: TGTGCCAGCAGCACCGGACAGGCGGACCAAGAGACCCAGTACTTC.

The sample holds a few counts of this clone. This sequence joins TRBV19 and TRBJ1-1; 7 positions agree with TRBD1. J was trimmed by 1 base and V by 6 bases; bases with no gene match: 8. Per the germline V gene, CDR1 is LNHDA and CDR2 is SQIVND (reference sequence). The CDR3 length is 15 residues. CDR3 amino acids: CASRPSGGRNTEAFF. DNA for the CDR3: TGTGCCAGTAGACCGTCAGGGGGTCGGAACACTGAAGCTTTCTTT.

This rearrangement joins TRBV25-1 to TRBJ2-5; 10 bases map to TRBD2. There are 17 residues in the CDR3. V gave up 7 bases and J gave up 2 bases; unmatched junction bases: 13. Germline values: CDR1 MGHDK, CDR2 SYGVNS. The CDR3 reads CASTSPGPLAGQETQYF. The DNA for the CDR3 is TGTGCCAGCACTTCTCCCGGTCCACTAGCGGGGCAAGAGACCCAGTACTTC.

This clone has a single count. The chain uses TRBV28 and TRBJ1-2, with TRBD1 matching 9 bases. Germline values: CDR1 MDHEN, CDR2 SYDVKM. Trimming cost V 5 bases and J 2 bases; bases outside gene matches: 12. The CDR3 extends over 17 amino acids. CDR3 amino acids: CASSPWTGALGNYGYTF. CDR3 nucleotides: TGTGCCAGCAGTCCCTGGACAGGGGCCTTAGGGAACTATGGCTACACCTTC.

The J gene is TRBJ2-7, the V gene TRBV2; TRBD2 aligns across 9 bases. J gave up 3 bases and V 7 bases, and 10 bases lay outside the gene matches. The length of the CDR3 is 15 residues. Germline V lookup: CDR1 SNHLY, CDR2 FYNNEI. The CDR3, as DNA: TGTGCCAGCAAAAGGCCCTTAGCGGGAGTCTACGAGCAGTACTTC. It translates to CASKRPLAGVYEQYF.

The chain carries TRBV28 and TRBJ1-2; no definite D call. This CDR3 is built from 14 residues. The germline V and J ends were trimmed by 1 base and 4 bases, with 10 bases remaining between them. Germline V lookup: CDR1 MDHEN, CDR2 SYDVKM. CDR3 amino acids: CASSLSLGSYGYTF. As DNA, the CDR3 is TGTGCCAGCAGTTTATCTCTGGGGAGCTATGGCTACACCTTC.

The chain uses TRBV5-6 and TRBJ1-2, with D perhaps matching TRBD1 (6 bases). The V gene's germline CDR1 is SGHDT and CDR2 YYEEEE. The length of the CDR3 is 14 residues. The V end was cut by 4 bases, the J end by 1 base, with 11 bases between. CDR3: CASSPGDINYGYTF. Here the CDR3 DNA reads TGTGCCAGCAGCCCCGGGGACATTAACTATGGCTACACCTTC.

This chain links TRBV7-2 with TRBJ2-7; D might be TRBD2 (5 bases). Trimming took 3 bases from V and 3 from J, leaving 15 bases between them. The CDR3 runs to 15 residues. CDR1 and CDR2 (germline): SGHTA, FQGNSA. CDR3 nucleotides: TGTGCCAGCAGCTTCTCGTCTAGCCCTCTCTACGAGCAGTACTTC. It translates to CASSFSSSPLYEQYF.

This clone occurred once. V is TRBV7-3 and J is TRBJ2-1; perhaps TRBD1 as D (6 bases). Germline V lookup: CDR1 SGHTA, CDR2 FQGTGA. The CDR3 contains 16 residues. V dropped 5 bases and J dropped 9 bases, with 23 bases sitting between them. CDR3 sequence reads: CASSPRTGSVVGEQFF. The CDR3 nucleotides are TGTGCCAGCAGCCCCCGAACAGGGAGTGTAGTTGGTGAGCAGTTCTTC.